The 5 T cell receptor beta chains below come from one sample, sequenced in a study of T cell repertoires in cytomegalovirus infection. A single record per CDR3 protein comes from TCRdb applying MiXCR to the reads. The sample holds 250,000 to 300,000 distinct CDR3 sequences, around 20% seen once. These receptors' antigens are unknown. Sequenced material: cultured PBMCs, taken from culture after CMV antigen stimulation. The receptor source for this set is a human donor in good health (CMV status not recorded). Some clones in this sample may be carry-over from other donors' samples.

This clonotype was counted many times. V and J are TRBV4-1 and TRBJ1-1; the D gene is possibly TRBD1 (6 bases). V lost 0 bases and J lost 4, with 12 bases in between. CDR3 length equals 15 residues. The germline V gene encodes CDR1 MGHRA and CDR2 YSYEKL. The DNA of the CDR3 is TGCGCCAGCAGCCAAGAGGTGGGGGGCAGCACTGAAGCTTTCTTT. It is translated as CASSQEVGGSTEAFF.

In this sample, this clonotype turned up a few times. The chain links TRBV6-6 to TRBJ1-5, with D possibly TRBD1 on 5 matching bases. There are 15 residues in the CDR3. Deletions cut 5 bases from V and 3 bases from J, with 14 bases between. CDR1 and CDR2 from the germline V gene are MNHNY and SVGAGI (reference sequence). The CDR3 loop is CASSPTRGLNQPQHF. DNA for the CDR3: TGTGCCAGCAGTCCTACTCGGGGCCTCAATCAGCCCCAGCATTTT.

This rearrangement joins TRBV7-8 to TRBJ2-1; 7 bases are shared with TRBD2. With V trimmed by 1 base and J by 6 bases, 9 bases remained unmatched. Germline V gives CDR1 SGHVS, CDR2 FQNEAQ. CDR3 length equals 16 residues. As DNA, the CDR3 is TGTGCCAGCAGCTTAGTGGTGACTAGCATTGGCAATGAGCAGTTCTTC. Its protein product is CASSLVVTSIGNEQFF.

This clonotype was observed a few times. The chain has TRBV19 and TRBJ1-1; no reliable D call. Trimming removed 1 base at V and 5 bases at J, with 14 bases between. This CDR3 is 15 amino acids long. CDR1 LNHDA and CDR2 SQIVND come from the germline V gene (reference sequence). The CDR3 nucleotides read TGTGCCAGTAGTATAGGCCCGTCGGGGAGGACTGAAGCTTTCTTT. This encodes CASSIGPSGRTEAFF. Filled out from reference TRBV19 and TRBJ1-1, the complete variable domain reads DGGITQSPKYLFRKEGQNVTLSCEQNLNHDAMYWYRQDPGQGLRLIYYSQIVNDFQKGDIAEGYSVSREKKESFPLTVTSAQKNPTAFYLCASSIGPSGRTEAFFGQGTRLTVV.

At least ten counts were recorded for this clonotype. This chain joins TRBV7-8 and TRBJ1-5; a weak D match, TRBD1 (6 bases). Germline V lookup: CDR1 SGHVS, CDR2 FQNEAQ. The CDR3 sequence is 14 residues long. Trimming removed 2 bases at V and 5 bases at J, with 10 bases between. This CDR3 reads CASSLLPGDQPQHF. The CDR3 bases are TGTGCCAGCAGCTTACTTCCAGGGGATCAGCCCCAGCATTTT.